This TCR beta chain came from a study of T cell responses to AZD1222 COVID-19 vaccine. Whole-study results and caveats: Elevations in Spike-specific TCR breadth and depth followed administration of two AZD1222 doses. Repertoires were sampled only after the peak T cell response. With dominance at 160-218 and 743-854, vaccine-associated CD4 TCRs spanned spike.

This clone was recorded only once. What it recognizes is unknown. TCRdb's table, derived via immunoSEQ multiplex PCR, lists solely in-frame clones and lacks some. Here the sample spans 150,000 to 180,000 clones, around 90% being singletons. The CDR3 covers 13 residues. Deletions cut 6 bases from V and 6 bases from J, with 14 bases between. The V and J genes are TRBV12-3 or TRBV12-4 and TRBJ1-1, with no clear D. The receptor comes from an adult in good health. The source was peripheral blood, collected on day 0 of AZD1222 vaccination. CDR3 sequence (DNA): TGTGCCAGCAGGATCCAACCAGGATCTGAAGCTTTCTTT. This translates into CASRIQPGSEAFF.